These 5 T cell receptor beta chains were sequenced from one sample in a study of shared clonotypes between healthy human individuals. The table came from immunoSEQ multiplex PCR; TCRdb's copy has only in-frame clones and leaves some out. This sample has more than 2 million clones, with about 95% found just once. Terminally differentiated effector memory CD45RA+ cells were excluded by CCR7 positive selection of CD45RO-negative cells. The sequenced material came from naive CD8+ T cells sorted from blood. The receptors were gathered from a man younger than 35 in good health.

The chain recombines TRBV15 with TRBJ2-1, with 12 bases matching TRBD2. V gave up 8 bases and J gave up 5 bases; unmatched junction bases: 7. Germline V gene lookup returns CDR1 LNHNV and CDR2 YYDKDF (reference sequence). The CDR3 has 15 residues. The CDR3 here is CATEALAGGNNEQFF. Here the CDR3 DNA reads TGTGCCACCGAAGCGCTAGCGGGGGGGAACAATGAGCAGTTCTTC.

Worth noting for this clone: The sample carries other DNA sequences with the same CDR3. Here the CDR3 reads CASSLGQGSSYEQYF. The CDR3 DNA is TGTGCCAGCAGCTTGGGACAGGGGAGCTCCTACGAGCAGTACTTC. The V call is TRBV7-8, the J call TRBJ2-7; 10 positions agree with TRBD1. The germline V gene has CDR1 SGHVS and CDR2 FQNEAQ. V lost 3 bases to trimming and J lost 0 bases; unmatched junction nucleotides: 2. CDR3 size: 15 residues.

V is TRBV27 and J is TRBJ2-7, with D perhaps given as TRBD1 or TRBD2 (7 bases each). The CDR3 runs 14 residues. The germline CDR1 and CDR2 sequences are MNHEY and SMNVEV (reference sequence). Trimming left V 5 bases short and J 2 bases short, with 13 bases between. The CDR3 loop is CASSREGATYEQYF. The CDR3 region has the DNA TGTGCCAGCAGTAGGGAGGGGGCCACCTACGAGCAGTACTTC.

V gene TRBV30 combines with J gene TRBJ2-5; 10 positions match TRBD1. Trimming cost V 2 bases and J 4 bases; bases outside gene matches: 1. The CDR3 runs 13 residues. CDR1 and CDR2 (germline): GTSNPN, SVGIG (reference sequence). CDR3 sequence (DNA): TGTGCCTGGAGTCGGGACAGGGGAGAGACCCAGTACTTC. This translates into CAWSRDRGETQYF.

V usage is TRBV4-3 and J usage is TRBJ2-7, with no clear D. The CDR3 consists of 15 residues. CDR1 is LGHNA, CDR2 YSLEER, per germline. The V end was cut by 1 base, the J end by 0 bases, with 10 bases between. In DNA form, the CDR3 reads TGCGCCAGCAGCCAAGGGATAGCCACCTCCTACGAGCAGTACTTC. It codes for CASSQGIATSYEQYF.